Listed here are 6 T cell receptor beta chains from one sample, sequenced in a study of graft-versus-host responses after intestinal transplantation. These TCRs' antigens remain unknown. The assay was immunoSEQ multiplex PCR, and TCRdb's table has in-frame clones only and misses some. Here the sample spans 120,000 or so clones, around 93% being singletons. The sample here was unstimulated CD8+ T cells sorted from spleen or lymph node cells, taken before intestinal transplant. Every receptor here comes from a human donor who received an intestinal transplant.

The chain has TRBV7-2 and TRBJ2-7; unclear D gene. Germline CDR1 and CDR2: SGHTA and FQGNSA. This CDR3 region has 14 residues. The V gene lost 2 bases and the J gene lost 4 bases, with 12 bases spanning the gap. CDR3 sequence: CASSLPRFRYEQYF. Written as DNA, the CDR3 is TGTGCCAGCAGCTTACCGCGATTCCGGTACGAGCAGTACTTC.

V and J are TRBV7-6 and TRBJ2-7; TRBD1 agrees at 9 bases. Germline CDR1 reads SGHVS; CDR2 reads FNYEAQ. This CDR3 spans 17 amino acids. The V segment lost 7 bases and the J segment 5 bases; nucleotides outside the gene matches: 18. This chain's CDR3 is CASTRSLIKDRGDEQYF. The CDR3 coding sequence is TGTGCCAGCACCCGAAGCTTAATCAAGGACAGGGGCGACGAGCAGTACTTC.

This chain links TRBV7-2 with TRBJ2-4; TRBD1 matches at 8 bases. Germline V CDR1 and CDR2: SGHTA, FQGNSA. The CDR3 runs 17 residues. Germline trimming cut 5 bases from V and 0 bases from J; bases unmatched to any gene: 9. This chain's CDR3 is CASSNPGQGGAKNIQYF. For the CDR3, the DNA is TGTGCCAGCAGCAATCCCGGACAGGGAGGAGCCAAAAACATTCAGTACTTC.

V is TRBV5-6 and J is TRBJ2-5; 7 positions agree with TRBD1. The assigned J gene may be wrong: the sequence end matches TRBJ2-7 better. This CDR3 contains 14 residues. Per the germline V gene, CDR1 is SGHDT and CDR2 is YYEEEE. The CDR3 sequence: CASSFGTASYEQYF. As DNA, the CDR3 is TGTGCCAGCAGCTTCGGGACAGCCTCCTACGAGCAGTACTTC.

V usage is TRBV19 and J usage is TRBJ1-4, with 10 nucleotides matching TRBD1. Germline V gene sequence: CDR1 LNHDA, CDR2 SQIVND (reference sequence). The CDR3 sequence is 15 residues long. Germline trimming cut 5 bases from V and 7 bases from J; bases unmatched to any gene: 7. CDR3 amino acids: CASSLKTGGLEKLFF. CDR3 DNA sequence: TGTGCCAGTAGTCTGAAGACAGGGGGCCTTGAAAAACTGTTTTTT.

This rearrangement joins TRBV11-2 to TRBJ1-1; D uncertain. CDR3 size: 12 residues. Germline loops: CDR1 SGHAT, CDR2 FQNNGV. Trimming left V 5 bases short and J 1 base short, with 5 bases between. The CDR3 loop reads CASSPQNTEAFF. In nucleotides, the CDR3 is TGTGCCAGCAGCCCCCAGAACACTGAAGCTTTCTTT.